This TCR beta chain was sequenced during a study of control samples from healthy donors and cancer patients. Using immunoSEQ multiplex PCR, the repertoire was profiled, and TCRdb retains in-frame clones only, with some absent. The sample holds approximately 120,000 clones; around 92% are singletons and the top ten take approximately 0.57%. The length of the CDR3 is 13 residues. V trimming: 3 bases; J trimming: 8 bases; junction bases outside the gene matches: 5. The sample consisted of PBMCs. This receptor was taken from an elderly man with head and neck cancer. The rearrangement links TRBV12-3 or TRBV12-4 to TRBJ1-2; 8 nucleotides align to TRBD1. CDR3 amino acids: CASSLGQVVGYTF. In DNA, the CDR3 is TGTGCCAGCAGTTTGGGACAGGTCGTCGGCTACACCTTC.